This passage covers 28 T cell receptor beta chains from one sample sequenced in a study of identical twins. Using its own MiXCR run on the 5' RACE reads, TCRdb lists one record per CDR3 protein. The sample has about 240,000 distinct CDR3 sequences; roughly a tenth are singletons. Sequencing input: memory T cells sorted from blood. Receptors were obtained from a man aged 45-60 years in good health.

This clonotype was observed a few times. The V and J genes are TRBV7-2 and TRBJ2-1, with D possibly matching TRBD2 (7 bases). There are 15 residues in the CDR3. Trimming removed 5 bases from V and 4 bases from J, with 15 bases in between. Per germline, CDR1 SGHTA and CDR2 FQGNSA. The CDR3 is CASSKEGGGYNEQFF. CDR3 bases: TGTGCCAGCAGCAAAGAGGGGGGGGGTTACAATGAGCAGTTCTTC.

This clonotype has a handful of counts. The gene calls are TRBV7-9 and TRBJ1-2, with 7 bases identical to TRBD1. Unmatched junction bases numbered 11, after V lost 6 bases and J lost 4 bases. This CDR3 contains 15 residues. CDR1 is SEHNR, CDR2 FQNEAQ, per germline (reference sequence). The CDR3 reads CASSSSGGGVYGYTF. The CDR3 bases are TGTGCCAGCAGTTCGTCAGGGGGGGGTGTCTATGGCTACACCTTC.

This clonotype was recorded a few times. The chain employs TRBV20-1 and TRBJ2-1, with D tentatively TRBD2 (6 bases). CDR3 size: 15 residues. The germline V and J ends were trimmed by 2 bases and 3 bases, with 14 bases remaining between them. Germline V gene sequence: CDR1 DFQATT, CDR2 SNEGSKA (reference sequence). The CDR3 loop is CSARFGGANYNEQFF. Written as DNA, the CDR3 is TGCAGTGCTAGATTCGGCGGGGCAAACTACAATGAGCAGTTCTTC.

This clonotype was seen ten or more times. This rearrangement joins TRBV6-1 to TRBJ1-2; D unclear. Looked up from germline, CDR1 is MNHNS and CDR2 is SASEGT. V lost 7 bases, J lost 5 bases, and 23 bases lay in between. CDR3 size: 16 residues. CDR3 bases: TGTGCCAGCATGTCACACGGCTCTACGCGGGGATATGGCTACACCTTC. This translates into CASMSHGSTRGYGYTF.

This clonotype occurred a few times. The CDR3 region is CASSQRTGHGYTF. The CDR3 bases are TGCGCCAGCAGCCAACGGACAGGCCATGGCTACACCTTC. The chain carries TRBV4-1 and TRBJ1-2; 7 nucleotides line up with TRBD1. J gave up 6 bases and V 2 bases, and 3 bases lay outside the gene matches. The germline V gene encodes CDR1 MGHRA and CDR2 YSYEKL. This CDR3 spans 13 amino acids.

This clonotype was detected only a few times. This rearrangement joins TRBV4-2 to TRBJ2-2; 8 nucleotides align to TRBD1. CDR1 and CDR2 from the germline V gene are LGHNA and YNFKEQ. J gave up 2 bases and V 1 base, and 3 bases lay outside the gene matches. The length of the CDR3 is 16 residues. The CDR3 loop reads CASSQGTGTNTGELFF. The CDR3 DNA reads as TGTGCCAGCAGCCAAGGGACAGGGACTAACACCGGGGAGCTGTTTTTT.

The chain combines TRBV20-1 with TRBJ2-7; 7 bases match TRBD1. Germline CDR1 DFQATT, CDR2 SNEGSKA (reference sequence). V lost 6 bases and J lost 6; bases outside the gene matches: 14. CDR3 length: 14 amino acids. The CDR3 region is CSAIKTGSAFEQYF. CDR3 bases: TGCAGTGCGATAAAGACAGGGTCGGCTTTCGAGCAGTACTTC.

In its sample, this clonotype was seen a few times. The rearrangement joins TRBV4-1 to TRBJ2-5, with D maybe TRBD2 (6 bases). The CDR3 spans 13 residues. V gave up 5 bases and J gave up 5 bases, with 12 bases separating them. In germline, CDR1 is MGHRA, CDR2 YSYEKL. The CDR3 DNA reads TGCGCCAGCAGCTTGGAGGGATCGGAGACCCAGTACTTC. Its protein product is CASSLEGSETQYF.

The V and J genes are TRBV18 and TRBJ2-1; 10 nucleotides match TRBD2. CDR3 length: 18 amino acids. Trimming took 0 bases from V and 7 from J; bases not matched to a gene: 12. Germline-derived CDR1 and CDR2 are KGHSH and LQKENI. The CDR3 bases are TGTGCCAGCTCACCACCGGGCTTCCTAGCGGGAGCTATGAATGAGCAGTTCTTC. This codes for CASSPPGFLAGAMNEQFF.

A remark on this clonotype: At one of its ends the junction is not consistent with the germline gene, which may arise from a read error. This chain uses TRBV6-1 with TRBJ2-2; D is uncertain. The CDR3 loop spans 14 amino acids. Looked up from germline, CDR1 is MNHNS and CDR2 is SASEGT. The CDR3 nucleotides read TGTGCCGGCAGCTCTATAAGGGACACCGGGGAGCTGTTTTTT. This sequence encodes CAGSSIRDTGELFF.

For this clonotype: The conserved final phenylalanine or tryptophan is absent from the CDR3, which likely points to a read error. The gene calls are TRBV7-2 and TRBJ2-7; 10 positions match TRBD2. V lost 5 bases and J lost 0; bases outside the gene matches: 4. The CDR3 is 15 residues long. CDR1 and CDR2 from the germline V gene are SGHTA and FQGNSA. CDR3 sequence: CASSPSGGTSYEQYL. CDR3 DNA: TGTGCCAGCAGCCCTAGCGGGGGTACCTCCTACGAGCAGTACCTC.

This clonotype was detected ten times or more. V is TRBV20-1 and J is TRBJ2-4; D gene ambiguous. Germline lookup yields CDR1 DFQATT and CDR2 SNEGSKA (reference sequence). The CDR3 covers 13 residues. V was clipped by 8 bases and J by 2 bases, with 13 bases between them. The CDR3 region is CSFTTVPKNIQYF. The CDR3 DNA follows: TGCAGTTTCACGACCGTGCCCAAAAACATTCAGTACTTC.

The V call is TRBV4-3, the J call TRBJ2-4; 10 nucleotides match TRBD1. This CDR3 region has 14 residues. From germline, CDR1 is LGHNA and CDR2 YSLEER. J was trimmed by 7 bases and V by 4 bases; bases with no gene match: 4. The chain's CDR3 is CASSLGTGVNIQYF. DNA for the CDR3: TGCGCCAGCAGCCTTGGGACAGGGGTGAACATTCAGTACTTC.

This clonotype was counted at least ten times. This chain uses TRBV12-3 or TRBV12-4 with TRBJ1-3; D uncertain. This CDR3 spans 15 amino acids. The V and J ends lost 7 bases and 0 bases respectively, with 13 bases between them. The CDR3 DNA follows: TGTGCCAGCATTAGTGGGCCGAGCTCTGGAAACACCATATATTTT. It codes for CASISGPSSGNTIYF.

V gene TRBV12-3 or TRBV12-4 combines with J gene TRBJ2-3; 11 bases are a match to TRBD2. J lost 3 bases, V lost 3 bases, and 5 bases had no gene match. This CDR3 spans 16 amino acids. The CDR3 nucleotides are TGTGCCAGCAGTTTCCCACTAGCGGGAGTAACAGATACGCAGTATTTT. It yields the protein CASSFPLAGVTDTQYF.

This clonotype has a handful of counts. CDR3 sequence (DNA): TGTGCCAGCAGCCTCATCAGCGGGAAAAGGGTGGGGGAGACCCAGTACTTC. Its protein is CASSLISGKRVGETQYF. This chain uses TRBV28 with TRBJ2-5, with 7 bases aligning to TRBD2. V lost 6 bases and J lost 5; bases outside the gene matches: 18. Germline CDR1 is MDHEN and CDR2 is SYDVKM. The CDR3 contains 17 residues.

This clonotype has only a few counts. The V call is TRBV4-1, the J call TRBJ2-1, with 9 bases fitting TRBD2. This CDR3 contains 18 residues. Germline CDR1 is MGHRA and CDR2 is YSYEKL. J lost 2 bases, V lost 2 bases, and 10 bases had no gene match. CDR3 sequence (DNA): TGCGCCAGCAGCCAACCAAGTTTAGCGGGAGTCACCTACAATGAGCAGTTCTTC. Translation: CASSQPSLAGVTYNEQFF.

This clonotype showed up many times. This rearrangement joins TRBV7-2 to TRBJ2-1; D not resolved. The germline V and J ends were trimmed by 1 base and 0 bases, with 7 bases remaining between them. Germline V gene sequence: CDR1 SGHTA, CDR2 FQGNSA. CDR3 length equals 15 residues. The CDR3 protein is CASSLVTGSYNEQFF. CDR3 in DNA: TGTGCCAGCAGCTTAGTTACCGGCTCCTACAATGAGCAGTTCTTC.

The rearrangement joins TRBV28 to TRBJ2-7; D uncertain. V was cut by 3 bases and J by 2 bases, with 8 bases left in between. Germline lookup yields CDR1 MDHEN and CDR2 SYDVKM. The CDR3 loop spans 13 amino acids. The CDR3 DNA reads TGTGCCAGCAGTTTCGGCGGCCCCTACGAGCAGTACTTC. Amino acids: CASSFGGPYEQYF.

There are a few counts of this clonotype. The rearrangement joins TRBV10-1 to TRBJ2-7, with 7 bases aligning to TRBD1. V lost 2 bases to trimming and J lost 6 bases; unmatched junction nucleotides: 13. Per germline, CDR1 WNHNN and CDR2 SYGVQD (reference sequence). The CDR3 extends over 16 amino acids. CDR3 loop: CASSEDRVAAIGEQYF. The CDR3 DNA reads TGCGCCAGCAGTGAGGACAGGGTGGCGGCGATTGGCGAGCAGTACTTC.

The rearrangement links TRBV11-1 to TRBJ1-4; TRBD1 agrees at 10 bases. The V gene's germline CDR1 is SGHAT and CDR2 FQDESV (reference sequence). The CDR3 has 21 residues. With V trimmed by 1 base and J by 4 bases, 18 bases remained unmatched. The CDR3: CASSLDDLWDRGPTGNEKLFF. The DNA of the CDR3 is TGTGCCAGCAGCTTAGACGATCTCTGGGACAGGGGCCCTACGGGTAATGAAAAACTGTTTTTT.

This clonotype has a handful of counts. The chain links TRBV5-6 to TRBJ1-5; 8 bases line up with TRBD1. J gave up 5 bases and V 7 bases, and 11 bases lay outside the gene matches. Germline CDR1 and CDR2: SGHDT and YYEEEE. The CDR3 length is 15 residues. The CDR3 spells CASFASKQGDQPQHF. As DNA, the CDR3 is TGTGCCAGCTTCGCCTCTAAACAGGGGGATCAGCCCCAGCATTTT.

This clonotype turned up a few times. V gene TRBV20-1 combines with J gene TRBJ1-2, with 9 bases that match TRBD1. Germline CDR1 reads DFQATT; CDR2 reads SNEGSKA (reference sequence). V shed 3 bases and J 2 bases; nucleotides not matched to a gene: 7. The CDR3 length is 15 residues. The CDR3 coding sequence is TGCAGTGCTAGGAGCGGGGGACAGGGCAACTATGGCTACACCTTC. Encoded protein: CSARSGGQGNYGYTF.

CDR3 in amino acids: CSANQNTDTQYF. As DNA, the CDR3 is TGCAGTGCCAATCAAAACACAGATACGCAGTATTTT. The V and J genes are TRBV20-1 and TRBJ2-3, with D uncertain. The CDR3 runs 12 residues. V lost 6 bases and J lost 2, with 9 bases in between. Germline CDR1 and CDR2: DFQATT and SNEGSKA (reference sequence).

A remark on this clonotype: A much larger clone lies a single base off, so this may be a read error. The V and J genes are TRBV7-9 and TRBJ2-3, with a possible D match to TRBD1 (5 bases). Germline V gene sequence: CDR1 SEHNR, CDR2 FQNEAQ (reference sequence). CDR3 length equals 15 residues. The chain's CDR3 is CASSLGVSDTDTEYF. CDR3 in DNA: TGTGCCAGCAGCTTAGGGGTATCGGACACAGATACGGAGTATTTT.

There are many counts of this clonotype. This rearrangement joins TRBV29-1 to TRBJ2-5, with 7 positions matching TRBD1. The J segment lost 8 bases and the V segment lost 6 bases, leaving 15 bases of the junction unmatched. This CDR3 is 14 amino acids long. CDR1 and CDR2 (germline): SQVTM, ANQGSEA. The CDR3 region has the DNA TGCAGCGTCGACTTAGGTGGGACAGCCAAAACCCAGTACTTC. Residues: CSVDLGGTAKTQYF.

This clonotype was seen repeatedly, ten times or more. This chain uses TRBV7-2 with TRBJ2-2, with D unresolved. The germline gives CDR1 SGHTA, CDR2 FQGNSA. Deletions cut 6 bases from V and 4 bases from J, with 15 bases between. CDR3 length: 15 amino acids. CDR3 amino acids: CASSTGGSSTGELFF. CDR3 nucleotides: TGTGCCAGCAGTACCGGTGGCTCCAGCACCGGGGAGCTGTTTTTT.

Ten or more counts support this clonotype. This chain links TRBV6-5 with TRBJ2-5; D gene uncertain. The V gene lost 4 bases and the J gene lost 0 bases, with 12 bases spanning the gap. The germline V gene has CDR1 MNHEY and CDR2 SVGAGI. The CDR3 is 15 residues long. The CDR3 protein is CASSFRAAYQETQYF. The CDR3 nucleotides are TGTGCCAGCAGTTTTCGGGCAGCGTACCAAGAGACCCAGTACTTC.